The rows below give T cell receptor beta chains drawn from one sample of a study of human T cells and chemical hapten exposure. TCRdb reanalysed the RACE reads using MiXCR and keeps one entry per CDR3 protein. This sample yields 85,000 or so distinct CDR3 sequences, of which about 10% are seen a single time; 3.5% to 4.5% belongs to the top ten. The material was whole blood, obtained in connection with sensitization to the hapten diphenylcyclopropenone (DPC). The receptor set was obtained from a woman aged 45-65 years with alopecia areata. Some clones in this sample may be carry-over from other donors' samples. CDR3s include the opening cysteine and the closing phenylalanine or tryptophan. D genes are given only for firm matches. Clone size is shown for a subset of rows, as once, few, many or a class of expanded clone.

clone size,V gene,D gene,CDR3 length,J gene,CDR3 DNA,CDR3 protein
many,TRBV5-1,-,16,TRBJ1-4,TGCGCCAGCAGCGGAGGAGGTCTCACAACTAATGAAAAACTGTTTTTT,CASSGGGLTTNEKLFF
few,TRBV4-2,-,9,TRBJ1-5,TGCGCCAGTCGCCAGCCCCAGCATTTT,CASRQPQHF
-,TRBV30,-,14,TRBJ1-3,TGTGCCTGGACGAAGACAGGTGGTCGAACCACCATATATTTT,CAWTKTGGRTTIYF
few,TRBV9,-,15,TRBJ2-3,TGTGCCAGCAGCGTAGTTGAGATCCTGATAGAGACGCAGTATTTT,CASSVVEILIETQYF
-,TRBV18,TRBD1,14,TRBJ1-2,TGTGCCAGCTCACCTCCGACAGGGCTGAGGATCCCACACTTC,CASSPPTGLRIPHF
few,TRBV29-1,-,16,TRBJ1-2,TGCAGCGTTGTACGGATTAATGGAGGGTCCTCCACTGGCTACACCTTC,CSVVRINGGSSTGYTF
many,TRBV3-1,-,14,TRBJ2-7,TGTGCCAGCAGCCGCCGGGACCCGCGCTACGAGCAGTACTTC,CASSRRDPRYEQYF
many,TRBV30,TRBD1,12,TRBJ1-2,TGTGCCTGGAACAGGGGGCCAGATGGCTACACCTTC,CAWNRGPDGYTF
-,TRBV11-3,-,15,TRBJ2-2,TGTGCCAGCAGCTTACAACAGGGCAACACCGGGGAGCTGTTTTTT,CASSLQQGNTGELFF
many,TRBV14,-,13,TRBJ1-2,TGTGCCAGCAGCCACCGACAGTACTATGGCTACACCTTC,CASSHRQYYGYTF
few,TRBV20-1,TRBD2,13,TRBJ2-7,TGCAGTGCTAGACTAGCGGGGGCCTACGAGCAGTACTTC,CSARLAGAYEQYF
many,TRBV7-2,-,15,TRBJ2-7,TGTGCCAGCAGCTTTAGGGGGGACAGCTCCTACGAGCAGTACTTC,CASSFRGDSSYEQYF
many,TRBV14,-,15,TRBJ2-4,TGTGCCAGCAGCTCTCAGGGGCGAGCCAAAAACATTCAGTACTTC,CASSSQGRAKNIQYF
-,TRBV5-4,-,14,TRBJ2-5,TGTGCCAGCAGTTACGGGGGGCGCAAAGAGACCCAGTACTTC,CASSYGGRKETQYF
few,TRBV7-9,-,14,TRBJ1-6,TGTGCCAGCAGCGGCGGAGATGGGAATTCACCCCTCCACTTT,CASSGGDGNSPLHF
-,TRBV29-1,TRBD1,18,TRBJ2-6,TGCAGCGTTCTTAACCGGGACAGGGGGATCTCTTGGGCCAACGTCCTGACTTTC,CSVLNRDRGISWANVLTF
few,TRBV9,-,16,TRBJ2-3,TGTGCCAGCACCCCATCTACGGGCTATAGCACAGATACGCAGTATTTT,CASTPSTGYSTDTQYF
many,TRBV7-6,-,14,TRBJ1-3,TGTGCCAGCAGCGAGACATTCTCTGGAAACACCATATATTTT,CASSETFSGNTIYF
many,TRBV11-2,-,17,TRBJ2-1,TGTGCCAGCAGCTTACTTCCCGCGGCTAGCTCCTACAATGAGCAGTTCTTC,CASSLLPAASSYNEQFF
many,TRBV20-1,-,17,TRBJ1-5,TGCAGTGCTAGAACGGGACTCCCTTCCGGTAGCAATCAGCCCCAGCATTTT,CSARTGLPSGSNQPQHF
many,TRBV28,-,13,TRBJ1-5,TGTGCCAGCAGTTTTTATCTCCATCAGCCCCAGCATTTT,CASSFYLHQPQHF
many,TRBV27,-,15,TRBJ2-2,TGTGCCAGCAGTTTACGGGGGTTCGGAACCGGGGAGCTGTTTTTT,CASSLRGFGTGELFF
-,TRBV29-1,TRBD1,12,TRBJ1-1,TGCAGCGTCGCAGGGGGCCGCACTGAAGCTTTCTTT,CSVAGGRTEAFF
many,TRBV7-9,TRBD1,14,TRBJ2-2,TGTGCCAGCAGCTTAACAGGGGGAACCGGGGAGCTGTTTTTT,CASSLTGGTGELFF
-,TRBV28,TRBD2,15,TRBJ2-7,TGTGCCAGCAGTCTACTAGCGATAAGCTCCTACGAGCAGTACTTC,CASSLLAISSYEQYF
few,TRBV20-1,TRBD1,15,TRBJ1-2,TGCAGTGCGGACAATAGAGACAGGGCCTACTATGGCTACACCTTC,CSADNRDRAYYGYTF
-,TRBV20-1,TRBD1,14,TRBJ1-4,TGCAGTGCTACAAGACAGGGGGTCGGGGAAAAACTGTTTTTT,CSATRQGVGEKLFF
-,TRBV5-1,-,16,TRBJ1-1,TGCGCCAGCAGCCCCCTGGGGACGGCACAGAACACTGAAGCTTTCTTT,CASSPLGTAQNTEAFF
-,TRBV6-5,-,15,TRBJ1-2,TGTGCCAGCAGTCAAGAATACAGGTCTGCCTATGGCTACACCTTC,CASSQEYRSAYGYTF
-,TRBV3-1,TRBD2,16,TRBJ2-1,TGTGCCAGCAGCCGACTAGCGGGGGGGCCCCACAATGAGCAGTTCTTC,CASSRLAGGPHNEQFF
many,TRBV3-1,TRBD1,15,TRBJ1-1,TGTGCCAGCAGCCAGGATCCAACAGGGGGTACTGAAGCTTTCTTT,CASSQDPTGGTEAFF
-,TRBV12-3/TRBV12-4,TRBD2,17,TRBJ2-1,TGTGCCAGCAGTTTTACCCTAGCGGGAGGGCTATACAATGAGCAGTTCTTC,CASSFTLAGGLYNEQFF
few,TRBV12-3/TRBV12-4,-,15,TRBJ2-5,TGTGCCAGCAGTTTAAGAGGACACACTCTGGGAGACCAGTACTTC,CASSLRGHTLGDQYF
many,TRBV12-3/TRBV12-4,-,11,TRBJ1-2,TGTGCCAGCGGAAACAGGGTTGGCTACACCTTC,CASGNRVGYTF